This T cell receptor (beta chain) was observed in a study of CD8 T cells in Susac syndrome. Controls matched for sex and age were healthy donors. Random hexamers were used to reverse transcribe roughly 0.5 to 1 ug of RNA. Amplification of TCR beta CDR3 used immunoSEQ multiplex PCR across 54 Vbeta and 13 Jbeta. TCRdb redid the calling of the immunoSEQ multiplex PCR reads with MiXCR, one entry per CDR3 protein. The table has roughly 190,000 distinct CDR3 sequences, approximately 94% seen once; the top ten hold 0.085% to 0.13%. This TCR came from a human donor in good health. The sample consisted of CD4+ T cells from PBMCs.

CDR3 sequence reads: CASSVSSGTAYNEQFF. DNA of the CDR3: TGTGCCAGCAGTGTATCGAGCGGCACAGCCTACAATGAGCAGTTCTTC. The rearrangement links TRBV6-4 to TRBJ2-1, with D perhaps matching TRBD2 (5 bases). Looked up from germline, CDR1 is MRHNA and CDR2 is SNTAGT. V lost 4 bases and J 2 bases, leaving 15 bases between the germline ends. This CDR3 spans 16 amino acids.